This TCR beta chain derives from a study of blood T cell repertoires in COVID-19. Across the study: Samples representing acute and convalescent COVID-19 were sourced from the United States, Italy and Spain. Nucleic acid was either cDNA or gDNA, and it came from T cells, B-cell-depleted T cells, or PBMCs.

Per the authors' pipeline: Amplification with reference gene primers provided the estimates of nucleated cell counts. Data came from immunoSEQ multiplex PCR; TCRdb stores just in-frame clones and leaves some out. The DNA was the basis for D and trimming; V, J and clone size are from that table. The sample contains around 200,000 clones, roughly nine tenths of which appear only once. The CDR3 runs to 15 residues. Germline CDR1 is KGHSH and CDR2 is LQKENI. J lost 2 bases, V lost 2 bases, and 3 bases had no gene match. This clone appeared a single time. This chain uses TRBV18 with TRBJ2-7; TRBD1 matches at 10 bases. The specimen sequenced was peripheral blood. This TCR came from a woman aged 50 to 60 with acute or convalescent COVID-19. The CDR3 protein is CASSPRDRGTYEQYF. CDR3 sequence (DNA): TGTGCCAGCTCACCAAGGGACAGGGGTACCTACGAGCAGTACTTC.